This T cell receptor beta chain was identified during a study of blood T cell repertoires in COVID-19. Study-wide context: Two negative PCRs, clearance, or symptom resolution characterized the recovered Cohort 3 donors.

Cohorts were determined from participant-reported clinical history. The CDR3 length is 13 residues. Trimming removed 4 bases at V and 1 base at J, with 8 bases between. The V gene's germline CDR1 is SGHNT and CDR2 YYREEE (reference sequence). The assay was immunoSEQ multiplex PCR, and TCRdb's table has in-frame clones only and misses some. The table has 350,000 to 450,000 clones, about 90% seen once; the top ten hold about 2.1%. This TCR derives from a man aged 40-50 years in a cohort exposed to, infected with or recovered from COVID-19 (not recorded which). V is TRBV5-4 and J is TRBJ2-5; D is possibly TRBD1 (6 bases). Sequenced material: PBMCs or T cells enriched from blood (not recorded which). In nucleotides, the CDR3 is TGTGCCAGCAGCAGCAGGGGCCAAGAGACCCAGTACTTC. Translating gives CASSSRGQETQYF.